A single sample gave rise to the 9 T cell receptor beta chains below, sequenced in a study of blood T cell repertoires in COVID-19. Method: immunoSEQ multiplex PCR; TCRdb's copy keeps in-frame clones and lacks some. The table shows about 530,000 clones, with 70% to 90% occurring only once. What was sequenced was peripheral blood. The source of these receptors is a woman aged 45-59 years with COVID-19, enrolled during active disease.

This clone was counted once. The V call is TRBV3-1 (or the pseudogene TRBV3-2), the J call TRBJ1-4; 8 positions agree with TRBD1. Per germline, CDR1 LGHDT and CDR2 YNNKEL (reference sequence). The V segment lost 3 bases and the J segment 6 bases; nucleotides outside the gene matches: 3. The CDR3 is 14 amino acids. The CDR3 sequence: CASSQGQEYEKLFF. The CDR3, as DNA: TGTGCCAGCAGCCAGGGACAGGAATATGAAAAACTGTTTTTT.

This chain joins TRBV6-1 and TRBJ2-7; 14 nucleotides align to TRBD2. The CDR3 consists of 17 residues. Germline lookup yields CDR1 MNHNS and CDR2 SASEGT. The V segment lost 4 bases and the J segment 5 bases; nucleotides outside the gene matches: 10. CDR3 in amino acids: CASSAQPGTSGGHEQYF. The CDR3 DNA reads TGTGCCAGCAGTGCTCAGCCCGGGACTAGCGGGGGCCACGAGCAGTACTTC.

The chain employs TRBV9 and TRBJ2-7; possibly TRBD2 for D (6 bases). Deletions cut 2 bases from V and 4 bases from J, with 19 bases between. The germline V gene has CDR1 SGDLS and CDR2 YYNGEE. The CDR3 runs 16 residues. The CDR3 DNA reads TGTGCCAGCAGCGTTTCTGGGCAGGACTACATTTACGAGCAGTACTTC. It encodes CASSVSGQDYIYEQYF.

The chain combines TRBV5-1 with TRBJ1-1, with D perhaps matching TRBD1 (5 bases). The CDR3 spans 13 residues. The V gene lost 4 bases and the J gene lost 6 bases, with 13 bases spanning the gap. Germline CDR1 reads SGHRS; CDR2 reads YFSETQ. CDR3 sequence (DNA): TGCGCCAGCAGCCCCCCCGGCAGGGCTGAAGCTTTCTTT. Its translation is CASSPPGRAEAFF. Full variable domain (rest looked up from reference TRBV5-1 and TRBJ1-1): KAGVTQTPRYLIKTRGQQVTLSCSPISGHRSVSWYQQTPGQGLQFLFEYFSETQRNKGNFPGRFSGRQFSNSRSEMNVSTLELGDSALYLCASSPPGRAEAFFGQGTRLTVV.

This clone was seen only a few times. This CDR3 is also generated by other DNA sequences in the sample. The chain couples TRBV19 to TRBJ1-1, with 7 bases fitting TRBD1. Germline values: CDR1 LNHDA, CDR2 SQIVND (reference sequence). Losses at the gene ends were 3 bases for V and 3 bases for J; bases not matched to a gene: 4. The CDR3 covers 14 residues. The CDR3 DNA reads TGTGCCAGTAGTATTTGGACAGGAGACACTGAAGCTTTCTTT. Encoded protein: CASSIWTGDTEAFF.

In its sample, this clone was seen a few times. The V gene is TRBV10-2, the J gene TRBJ2-1; no reliable D call. Germline V CDR1 and CDR2: WSHSY, SAAADI. The CDR3 is 15 amino acids. Trimming removed 11 bases at V and 0 bases at J, with 17 bases between. The CDR3 loop reads CACRLGLSSYNEQFF. The DNA for the CDR3 is TGCGCCTGCCGATTGGGCCTGAGCTCCTACAATGAGCAGTTCTTC.

This clone was picked up one time. The V gene is TRBV5-1, the J gene TRBJ1-1, with TRBD1 as a possible D gene (6 bases). Germline CDR1 reads SGHRS; CDR2 reads YFSETQ. Between the trimmed V and J ends, which lost 3 bases and 3 bases, there was a span of 9 bases. There are 13 residues in the CDR3. DNA for the CDR3: TGCGCCAGCAGCTCGGACAGCGACACTGAAGCTTTCTTT. It is translated as CASSSDSDTEAFF.

The chain combines TRBV5-6 with TRBJ2-7; 7 nucleotides match TRBD1. Germline trimming cut 3 bases from V and 2 bases from J; bases unmatched to any gene: 5. Germline loops: CDR1 SGHDT, CDR2 YYEEEE. The CDR3 has 14 amino acids. For the CDR3, the DNA is TGTGCCAGCAGCTCAGGACAGGCCCCCTACGAGCAGTACTTC. This codes for CASSSGQAPYEQYF.

The V and J genes are TRBV19 and TRBJ1-1; 8 positions match TRBD1. The V gene end was trimmed by 4 bases and the J gene end by 4 bases; junction bases not matched to a gene: 5. Germline CDR1 is LNHDA and CDR2 is SQIVND (reference sequence). CDR3 length: 14 residues. CDR3 sequence (DNA): TGTGCCAGTAGTACCACAGGGGGTTCCACTGAAGCTTTCTTT. Translation gives CASSTTGGSTEAFF.